This T cell receptor beta chain emerged from a study of cytomegalovirus exposure and HLA in healthy donors. The study's findings and limits: There were some public TCRs occurring in many donors, but most TCR sequences were rare.

In the case of this clone: Its cognate antigen is unknown.

The study ran its PCR with 60 Vbeta and 13 Jbeta primers. Some clones are missing from TCRdb's copy, which holds only in-frame ones; the method was immunoSEQ multiplex PCR. The table shows 150,000 to 200,000 clones, with roughly four fifths occurring only once. The CDR3 runs 15 residues. J was trimmed by 5 bases and V by 4 bases; bases with no gene match: 8. Germline CDR1 and CDR2: MNHNS and SASEGT. The sequence was obtained from a woman in her thirties or forties in good health and CMV-seronegative. The genes are TRBV6-1 and TRBJ2-5; 9 nucleotides match TRBD1. The sample taken for sequencing was PBMCs. This chain's CDR3 is CASSVMTGGWETQYF. The DNA of the CDR3 is TGTGCCAGCAGTGTTATGACAGGGGGATGGGAGACCCAGTACTTC.